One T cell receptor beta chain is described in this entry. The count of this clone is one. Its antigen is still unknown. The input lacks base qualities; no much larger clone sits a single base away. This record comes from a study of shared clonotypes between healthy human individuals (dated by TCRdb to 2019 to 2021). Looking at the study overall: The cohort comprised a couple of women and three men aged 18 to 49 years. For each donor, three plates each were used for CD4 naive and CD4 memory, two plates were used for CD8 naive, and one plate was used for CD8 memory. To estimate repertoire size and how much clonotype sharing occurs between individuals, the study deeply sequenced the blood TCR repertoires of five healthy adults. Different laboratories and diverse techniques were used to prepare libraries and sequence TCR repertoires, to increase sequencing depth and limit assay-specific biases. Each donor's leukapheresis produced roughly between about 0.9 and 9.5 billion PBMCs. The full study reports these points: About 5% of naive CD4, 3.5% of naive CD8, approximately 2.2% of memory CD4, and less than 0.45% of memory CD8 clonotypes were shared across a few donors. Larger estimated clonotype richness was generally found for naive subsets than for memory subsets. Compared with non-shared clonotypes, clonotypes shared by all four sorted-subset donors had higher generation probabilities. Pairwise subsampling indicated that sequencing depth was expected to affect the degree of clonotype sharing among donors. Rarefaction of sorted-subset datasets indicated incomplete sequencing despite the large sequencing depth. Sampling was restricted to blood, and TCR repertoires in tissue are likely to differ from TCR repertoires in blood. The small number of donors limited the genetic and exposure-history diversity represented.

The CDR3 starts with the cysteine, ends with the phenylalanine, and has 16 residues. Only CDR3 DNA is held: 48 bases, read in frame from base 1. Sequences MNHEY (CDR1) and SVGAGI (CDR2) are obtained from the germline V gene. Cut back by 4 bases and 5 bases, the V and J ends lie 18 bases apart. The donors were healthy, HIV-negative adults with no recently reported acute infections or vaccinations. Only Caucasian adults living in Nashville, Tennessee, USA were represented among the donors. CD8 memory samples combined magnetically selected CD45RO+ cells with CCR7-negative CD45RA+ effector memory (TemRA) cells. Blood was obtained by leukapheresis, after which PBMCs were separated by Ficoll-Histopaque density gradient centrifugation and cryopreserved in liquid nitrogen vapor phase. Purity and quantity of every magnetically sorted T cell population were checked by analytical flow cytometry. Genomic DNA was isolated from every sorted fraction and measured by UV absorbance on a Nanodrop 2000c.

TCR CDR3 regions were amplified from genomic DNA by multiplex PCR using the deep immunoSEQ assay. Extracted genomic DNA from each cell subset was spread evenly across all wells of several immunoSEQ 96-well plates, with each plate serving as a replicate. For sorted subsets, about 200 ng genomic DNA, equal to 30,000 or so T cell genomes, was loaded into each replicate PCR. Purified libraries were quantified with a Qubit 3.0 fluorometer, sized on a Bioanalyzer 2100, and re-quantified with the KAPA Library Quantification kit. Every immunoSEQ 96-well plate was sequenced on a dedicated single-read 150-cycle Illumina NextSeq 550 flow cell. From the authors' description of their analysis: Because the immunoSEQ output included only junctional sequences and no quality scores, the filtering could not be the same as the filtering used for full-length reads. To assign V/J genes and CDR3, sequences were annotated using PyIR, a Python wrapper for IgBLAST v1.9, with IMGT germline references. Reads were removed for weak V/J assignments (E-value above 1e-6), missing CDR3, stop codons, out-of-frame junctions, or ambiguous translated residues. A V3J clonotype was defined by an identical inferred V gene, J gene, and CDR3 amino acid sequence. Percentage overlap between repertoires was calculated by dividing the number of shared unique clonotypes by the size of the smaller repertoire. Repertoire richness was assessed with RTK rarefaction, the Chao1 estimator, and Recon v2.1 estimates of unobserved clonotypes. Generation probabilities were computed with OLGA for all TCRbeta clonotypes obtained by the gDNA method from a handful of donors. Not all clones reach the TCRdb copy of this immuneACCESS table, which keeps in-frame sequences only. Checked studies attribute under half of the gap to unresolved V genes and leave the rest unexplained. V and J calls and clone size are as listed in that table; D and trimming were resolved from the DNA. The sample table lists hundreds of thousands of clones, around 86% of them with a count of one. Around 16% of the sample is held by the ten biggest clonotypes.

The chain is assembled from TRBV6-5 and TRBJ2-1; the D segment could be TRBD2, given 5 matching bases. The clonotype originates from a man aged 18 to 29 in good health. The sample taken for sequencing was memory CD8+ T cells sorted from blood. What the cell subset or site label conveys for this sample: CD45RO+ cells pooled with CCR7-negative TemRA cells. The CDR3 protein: CASSSVLGVVDNEQFF. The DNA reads TGTGCCAGCAGTTCAGTTTTGGGAGTCGTAGACAATGAGCAGTTCTTC.